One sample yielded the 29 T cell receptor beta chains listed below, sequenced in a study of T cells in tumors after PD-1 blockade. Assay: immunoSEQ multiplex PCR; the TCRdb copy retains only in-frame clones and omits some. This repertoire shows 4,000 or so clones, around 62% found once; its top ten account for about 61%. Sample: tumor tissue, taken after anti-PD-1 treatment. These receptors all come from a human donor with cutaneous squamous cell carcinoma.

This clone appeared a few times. The CDR3 sequence: CASSGGRGYGYTF. The CDR3 region has the DNA TGTGCCAGCAGTGGCGGCAGGGGCTATGGCTACACCTTC. J is TRBJ1-2 and V is TRBV2, with D possibly TRBD1 on 6 matching bases. There are 13 residues in the CDR3. V was cut by 4 bases and J by 4 bases, with 10 bases left in between. Per germline, CDR1 SNHLY and CDR2 FYNNEI.

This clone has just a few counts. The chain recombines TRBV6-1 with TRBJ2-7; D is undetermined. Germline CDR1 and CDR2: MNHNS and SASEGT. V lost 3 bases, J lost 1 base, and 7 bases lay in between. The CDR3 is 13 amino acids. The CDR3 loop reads CASSETRSYEQYF. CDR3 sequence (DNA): TGTGCCAGCAGTGAGACCAGGTCCTACGAGCAGTACTTC.

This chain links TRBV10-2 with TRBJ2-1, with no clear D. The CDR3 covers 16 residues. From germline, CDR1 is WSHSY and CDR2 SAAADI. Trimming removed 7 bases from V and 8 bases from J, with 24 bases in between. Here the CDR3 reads CASTHVLRTPWDEQFF. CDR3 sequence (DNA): TGCGCCAGCACCCACGTTTTGAGAACCCCGTGGGATGAGCAGTTCTTC.

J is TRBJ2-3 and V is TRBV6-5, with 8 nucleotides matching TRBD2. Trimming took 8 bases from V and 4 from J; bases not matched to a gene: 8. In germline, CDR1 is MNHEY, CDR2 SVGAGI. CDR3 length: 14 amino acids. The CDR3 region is CASGLAGTADTQYF. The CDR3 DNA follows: TGTGCCAGCGGATTAGCGGGAACCGCAGATACGCAGTATTTT.

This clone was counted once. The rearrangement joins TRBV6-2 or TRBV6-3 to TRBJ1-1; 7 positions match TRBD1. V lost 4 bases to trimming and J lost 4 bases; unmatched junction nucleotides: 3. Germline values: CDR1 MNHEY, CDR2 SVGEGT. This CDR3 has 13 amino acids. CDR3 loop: CASSLGQTTEAFF. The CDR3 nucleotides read TGTGCCAGCAGTTTGGGACAGACCACTGAAGCTTTCTTT.

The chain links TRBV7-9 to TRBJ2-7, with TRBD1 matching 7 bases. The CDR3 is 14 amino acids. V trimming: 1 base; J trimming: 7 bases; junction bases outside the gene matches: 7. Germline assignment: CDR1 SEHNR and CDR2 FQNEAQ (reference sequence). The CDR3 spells CASSLVEGAGEQYF. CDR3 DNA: TGTGCCAGCAGCTTAGTTGAGGGGGCAGGGGAGCAGTACTTC.

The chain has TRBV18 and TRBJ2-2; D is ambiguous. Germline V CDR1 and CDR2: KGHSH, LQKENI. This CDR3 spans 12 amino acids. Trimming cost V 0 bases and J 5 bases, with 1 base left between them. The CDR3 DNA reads TGTGCCAGCTCACCACCGACCGGGGAGCTGTTTTTT. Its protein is CASSPPTGELFF.

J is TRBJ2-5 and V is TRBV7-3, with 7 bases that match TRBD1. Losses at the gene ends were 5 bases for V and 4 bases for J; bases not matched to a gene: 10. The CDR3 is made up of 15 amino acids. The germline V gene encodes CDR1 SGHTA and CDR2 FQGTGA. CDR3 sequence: CASSPRQGTVETQYF. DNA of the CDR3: TGTGCCAGCAGCCCACGACAGGGCACGGTAGAGACCCAGTACTTC.

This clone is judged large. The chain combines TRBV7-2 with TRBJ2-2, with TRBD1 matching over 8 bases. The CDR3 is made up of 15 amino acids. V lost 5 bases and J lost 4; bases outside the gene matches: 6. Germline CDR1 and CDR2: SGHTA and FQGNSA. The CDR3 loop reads CASSRGTGRTGELFF. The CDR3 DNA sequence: TGTGCCAGCAGCCGCGGGACAGGTCGCACCGGGGAGCTGTTTTTT.

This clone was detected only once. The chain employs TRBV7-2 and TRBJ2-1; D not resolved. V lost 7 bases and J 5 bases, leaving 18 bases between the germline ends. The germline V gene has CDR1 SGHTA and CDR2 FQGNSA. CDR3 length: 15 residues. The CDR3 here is CASTQNPYSHNEQFF. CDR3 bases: TGTGCCAGCACCCAAAATCCCTACAGCCACAATGAGCAGTTCTTC. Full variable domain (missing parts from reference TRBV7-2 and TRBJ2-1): GAGVSQSPSNKVTEKGKDVELRCDPISGHTALYWYRQSLGQGLEFLIYFQGNSAPDKSGLPSDRFSAERTGGSVSTLTIQRTQQEDSAVYLCASTQNPYSHNEQFFGPGTRLTVL.

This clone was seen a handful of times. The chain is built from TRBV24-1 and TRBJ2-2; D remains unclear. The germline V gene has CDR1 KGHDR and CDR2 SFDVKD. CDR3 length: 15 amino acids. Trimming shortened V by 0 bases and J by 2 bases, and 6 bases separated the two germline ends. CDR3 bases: TGTGCCACCAGTGATTTGTATCGTAACACCGGGGAGCTGTTTTTT. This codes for CATSDLYRNTGELFF.

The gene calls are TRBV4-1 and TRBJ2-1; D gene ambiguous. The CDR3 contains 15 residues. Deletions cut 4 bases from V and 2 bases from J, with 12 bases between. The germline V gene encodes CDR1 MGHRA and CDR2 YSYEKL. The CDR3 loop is CASSPSRVTYNEQFF. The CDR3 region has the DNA TGCGCCAGCAGCCCCTCTAGGGTTACCTACAATGAGCAGTTCTTC.

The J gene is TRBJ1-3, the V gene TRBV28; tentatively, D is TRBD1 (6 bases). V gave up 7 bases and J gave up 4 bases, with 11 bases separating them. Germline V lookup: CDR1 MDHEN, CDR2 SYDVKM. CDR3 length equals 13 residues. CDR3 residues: CASNWGAGNTIYF. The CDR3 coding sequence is TGTGCCAGCAACTGGGGGGCGGGAAACACCATATATTTT.

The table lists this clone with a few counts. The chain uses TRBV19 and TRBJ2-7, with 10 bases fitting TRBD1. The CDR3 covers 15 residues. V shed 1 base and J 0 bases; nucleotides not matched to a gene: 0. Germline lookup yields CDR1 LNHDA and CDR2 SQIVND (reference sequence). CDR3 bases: TGTGCCAGTAGTATAGGGACAGGGGGCTCCTACGAGCAGTACTTC. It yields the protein CASSIGTGGSYEQYF.

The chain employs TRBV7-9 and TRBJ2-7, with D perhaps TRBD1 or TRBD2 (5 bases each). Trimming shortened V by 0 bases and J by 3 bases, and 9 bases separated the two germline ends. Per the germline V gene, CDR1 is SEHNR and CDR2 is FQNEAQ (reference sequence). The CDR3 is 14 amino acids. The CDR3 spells CASSLAQGDYEQYF. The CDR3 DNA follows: TGTGCCAGCAGCTTAGCGCAGGGAGACTACGAGCAGTACTTC. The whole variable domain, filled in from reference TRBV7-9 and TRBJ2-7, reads DTGVSQNPRHKITKRGQNVTFRCDPISEHNRLYWYRQTLGQGPEFLTYFQNEAQLEKSRLLSDRFSAERPKGSFSTLEIQRTEQGDSAMYLCASSLAQGDYEQYFGPGTRLTVT.

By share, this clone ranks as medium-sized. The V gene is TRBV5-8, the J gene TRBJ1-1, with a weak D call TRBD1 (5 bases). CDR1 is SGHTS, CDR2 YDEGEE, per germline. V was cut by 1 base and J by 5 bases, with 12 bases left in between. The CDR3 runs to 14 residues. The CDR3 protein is CASSLLPGLTEAFF. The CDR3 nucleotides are TGTGCCAGCAGCTTGCTCCCAGGGTTAACTGAAGCTTTCTTT.

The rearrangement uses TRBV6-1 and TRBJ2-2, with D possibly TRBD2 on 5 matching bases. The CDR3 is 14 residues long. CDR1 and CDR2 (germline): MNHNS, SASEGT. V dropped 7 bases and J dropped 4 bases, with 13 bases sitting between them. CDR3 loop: CASMEVQGTGELFF. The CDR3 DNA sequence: TGTGCCAGCATGGAGGTACAAGGCACCGGGGAGCTGTTTTTT.

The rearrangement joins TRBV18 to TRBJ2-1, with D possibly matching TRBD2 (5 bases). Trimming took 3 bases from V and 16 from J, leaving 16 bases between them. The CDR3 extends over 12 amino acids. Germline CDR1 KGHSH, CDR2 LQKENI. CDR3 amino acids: CASSPRTSEEFF. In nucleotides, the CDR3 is TGTGCCAGCTCACCGCGGACTTCGGAGGAATTCTTC.

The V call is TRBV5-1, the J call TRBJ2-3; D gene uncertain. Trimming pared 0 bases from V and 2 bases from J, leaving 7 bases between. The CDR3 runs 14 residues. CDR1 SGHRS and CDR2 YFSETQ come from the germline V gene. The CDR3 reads CASSLGADTDTQYF. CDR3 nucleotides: TGCGCCAGCAGCTTGGGGGCAGACACAGATACGCAGTATTTT.

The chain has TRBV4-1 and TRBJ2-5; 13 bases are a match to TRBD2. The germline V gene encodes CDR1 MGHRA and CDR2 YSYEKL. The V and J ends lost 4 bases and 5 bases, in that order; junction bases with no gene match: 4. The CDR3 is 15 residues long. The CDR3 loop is CASSPGLAGRETQYF. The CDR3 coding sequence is TGCGCCAGCAGCCCGGGACTAGCGGGAAGGGAGACCCAGTACTTC.

The CDR3 protein is CASSTDTSQETQYF. In DNA form, the CDR3 reads TGTGCCAGCAGTACGGACACCTCCCAAGAGACCCAGTACTTC. The V call is TRBV27, the J call TRBJ2-5; D might be TRBD1 (5 bases). CDR1 and CDR2 from the germline V gene are MNHEY and SMNVEV (reference sequence). V was clipped by 5 bases and J by 1 base, with 11 bases between them. The CDR3 runs to 14 residues.

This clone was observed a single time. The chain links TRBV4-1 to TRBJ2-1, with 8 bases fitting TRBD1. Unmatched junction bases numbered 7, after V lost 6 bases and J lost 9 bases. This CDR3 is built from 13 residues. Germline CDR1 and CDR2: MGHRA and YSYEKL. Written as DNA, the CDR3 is TGCGCCAGCAGACTGGGACAGGCAGGTGAGCAGTTCTTC. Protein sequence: CASRLGQAGEQFF.

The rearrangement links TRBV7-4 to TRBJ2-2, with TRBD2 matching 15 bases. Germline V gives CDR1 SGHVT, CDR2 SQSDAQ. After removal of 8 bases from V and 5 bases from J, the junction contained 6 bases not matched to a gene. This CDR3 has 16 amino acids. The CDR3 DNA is TGTGCCAGCCTCGGGACTAGCGGGGGGAATACCGGGGAGCTGTTTTTT. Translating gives CASLGTSGGNTGELFF. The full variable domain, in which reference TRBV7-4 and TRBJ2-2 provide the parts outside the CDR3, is GAGVSQSPRYKVAKRGRDVALRCDSISGHVTLYWYRQTLGQGSEVLTYSQSDAQRDKSGRPSGRFSAERPERSVSTLKIQRTEQGDSAVYLCASLGTSGGNTGELFFGEGSRLTVL.

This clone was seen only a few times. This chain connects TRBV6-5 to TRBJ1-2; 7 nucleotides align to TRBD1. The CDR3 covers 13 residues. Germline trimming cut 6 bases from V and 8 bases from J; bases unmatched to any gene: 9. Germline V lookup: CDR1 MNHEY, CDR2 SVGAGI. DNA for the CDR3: TGTGCCAGCAGCCCCGAGAGGGGGCAAGGCTACACCTTC. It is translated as CASSPERGQGYTF.

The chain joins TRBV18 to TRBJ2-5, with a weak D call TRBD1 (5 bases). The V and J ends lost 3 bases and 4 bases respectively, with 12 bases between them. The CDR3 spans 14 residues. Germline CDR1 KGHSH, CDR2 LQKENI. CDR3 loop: CASSPVAGPETQYF. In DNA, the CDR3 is TGTGCCAGCTCACCTGTGGCAGGGCCAGAGACCCAGTACTTC.

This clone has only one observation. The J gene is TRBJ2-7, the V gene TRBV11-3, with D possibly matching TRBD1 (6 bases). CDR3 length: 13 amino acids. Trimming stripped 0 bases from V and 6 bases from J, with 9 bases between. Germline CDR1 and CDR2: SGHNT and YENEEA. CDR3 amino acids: CASSLEGGSEQYF. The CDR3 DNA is TGTGCCAGCAGCTTAGAAGGGGGTAGCGAGCAGTACTTC.

The CDR3 sequence is CASSLSPAGNTGELFF. The CDR3 DNA sequence: TGTGCCAGCAGCTTGTCCCCGGCAGGGAACACCGGGGAGCTGTTTTTT. The chain has TRBV5-6 and TRBJ2-2; D is unresolved. This CDR3 is built from 16 residues. Trimming shortened V by 1 base and J by 1 base, and 11 bases separated the two germline ends. Germline V gene data show CDR1 as SGHDT and CDR2 as YYEEEE. Filled out from reference TRBV5-6 and TRBJ2-2, the complete variable domain reads DAGVTQSPTHLIKTRGQQVTLRCSPKSGHDTVSWYQQALGQGPQFIFQYYEEEERQRGNFPDRFSGHQFPNYSSELNVNALLLGDSALYLCASSLSPAGNTGELFFGEGSRLTVL.

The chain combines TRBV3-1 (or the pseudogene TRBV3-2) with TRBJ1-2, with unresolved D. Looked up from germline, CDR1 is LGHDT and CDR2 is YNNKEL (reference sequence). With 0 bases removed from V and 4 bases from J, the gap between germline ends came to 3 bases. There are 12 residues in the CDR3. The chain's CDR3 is CASSQDLYGYTF. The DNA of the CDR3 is TGTGCCAGCAGCCAAGATCTCTATGGCTACACCTTC.

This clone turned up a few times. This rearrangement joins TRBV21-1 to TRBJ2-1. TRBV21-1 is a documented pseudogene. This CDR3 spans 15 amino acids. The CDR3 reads CASSSHGSSYNEQFF. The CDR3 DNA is TGTGCCAGCAGCAGTCACGGAAGCTCCTACAATGAGCAGTTCTTC.